These T cell receptor beta chains were read from a single sample in a study of shared clonotypes between healthy human individuals. Data came from immunoSEQ multiplex PCR; TCRdb stores just in-frame clones and leaves some out. The table shows roughly 2,000,000 clones, with approximately 94% occurring only once. The sequencing input was naive CD8+ T cells sorted from blood. The receptors were sampled from a man between 18 and 35 years old in good health. Each CDR3 is given with its conserved first and last residue.

TRBV6-1	TRBJ1-5	CASSTWDGAYQPQHF
TRBV27	TRBJ2-7	CASSILQSSYEQYF
TRBV4-3	TRBJ1-2	CASSQRLTQDGYTF
TRBV4-1	TRBJ1-2	CASSQGSGMFLSYGYTF
TRBV7-9	TRBJ2-7	CASSRNSYEQYF
TRBV27	TRBJ2-3	CASSDLPGLAGVKDTQYF
TRBV10-3	TRBJ2-5	CAISLGGRRLETQYF
TRBV7-9	TRBJ2-5	CASSGAGGSETQYF
TRBV7-9	-	CASSPAIWDEQYF
TRBV11-2	TRBJ2-7	CASSLLGSVGSYEQYF
TRBV13	TRBJ1-1	CASSSGPAEAFF
TRBV4-1	TRBJ1-1	CASSQEGSGSELAFF
TRBV29-1	TRBJ1-1	CSVEGTGTLGAFF
TRBV6-1	TRBJ1-1	CASSVVGGMNTEAFF
TRBV5-1	TRBJ2-7	CASSPDSLLSYEQYF
TRBV27	TRBJ2-3	CASSPLAGASDTQYF
TRBV7-2	TRBJ1-1	CASSPIELGQGKAFF
TRBV5-1	TRBJ2-2	CASSLEFGTGGTGELFF
TRBV29-1	TRBJ1-1	CSVDERTGTEAFF
TRBV7-8	TRBJ2-7	CASSLSRDYEQYF
TRBV7-9	TRBJ2-3	CASSRAGQGLPTDTQYF
TRBV10-3	-	CAISESTPDRLSYEQYF
TRBV11-2	TRBJ1-3	CASSSGQGVGNTIYF
TRBV5-1	TRBJ1-2	CASSLETGYGYTF
TRBV28	TRBJ1-4	CASSSFREATNEKLFF
TRBV27	TRBJ1-6	CASSPGTGNSPLHF
TRBV27	TRBJ2-3	CASSVGTDLGTDTQYF
TRBV9	TRBJ2-7	CASSVEGARGEQYF
TRBV9	TRBJ2-5	CASSVEARPQETQYF
TRBV11-3	TRBJ2-7	CASSLAYSYEQYF
TRBV6-5	TRBJ1-1	CASSYSKGTEAFF
TRBV11-2	TRBJ2-7	CASSLVGDRWYEQYF
TRBV6-1	TRBJ1-4	CASTTRGFGEKLFF
TRBV4-1	TRBJ2-7	CASSQDPSQTAAEAYEQYF
TRBV9	TRBJ1-3	CASSVDVENTIYF
TRBV28	TRBJ2-3	CASSSFREEITDTQYF